What follows describes a single T cell receptor (beta chain). Its antigen is still unknown. The CDR3 spans 20 residues. Germline V CDR1 and CDR2: SGHTA, FQGNSA. V shed 4 bases and J shed 4 bases, with 32 bases lying between them. These data come from a study of T-cell memory formation after mild COVID-19. For the study at large: Largely donor-specific TCR clusters were found.

Constant-segment-primed 5'RACE gave TCR alpha and TCR beta cDNA libraries with sample barcodes and UMIs. TCRdb reprocessed the 5' RACE reads via MiXCR and lists one record per CDR3 protein. The sample lists approximately 340,000 distinct CDR3 sequences; approximately 16% were seen once. Study-level findings and limits: The study detected some responding clones in pre-infection memory, suggesting cross-reactive memory joined. Shrinking CD4+ clones were chiefly CM and EM; CD8+ ones were chiefly EMRA.

Sequencing was performed on PBMCs or a T cell subset sorted from them (not recorded which). The chain links TRBV7-2 to TRBJ2-7; maybe TRBD1 (6 bases). This receptor was identified in a man between 18 and 35 years old who had mild COVID-19 (a few samples of this study predate the infection). Cell type and time point are not known. The CDR3 DNA follows: TGTGCCAGCAGCTGGGTGGCGGCGAGAGCTAGTTTAAGAGGGGGATACGAGCAGTACTTC. Encoded protein: CASSWVAARASLRGGYEQYF. Full variable domain (missing parts from reference TRBV7-2 and TRBJ2-7): GAGVSQSPSNKVTEKGKDVELRCDPISGHTALYWYRQSLGQGLEFLIYFQGNSAPDKSGLPSDRFSAERTGGSVSTLTIQRTQQEDSAVYLCASSWVAARASLRGGYEQYFGPGTRLTVT.